The entry that follows covers one T cell receptor (beta chain) sequence. Its target antigen remains unknown. The sample holds no much larger clone one base away, and base qualities are not on file. This sample stems from a study of blood T cell repertoires in COVID-19 (TCRdb year 2020). Broadly, across the study: Samples from collaborators originated in the United States, Italy and Spain and spanned both the acute and convalescent phases of COVID-19. The samples were drawn from two sources: the first 160 participants of the ongoing ImmuneRACE study, and over 950 subjects contributed by 6 global collaborators. The sample metadata nearly always contained a de-identified subject ID, COVID-19 status, age in years and sex. Where available, HLA class I and class II types were taken from metadata supplied by the sample provider and were not determined by assay-based typing. The repertoires were released in a freely available public database meant as a resource for research on the immune response to SARS-CoV-2. The dataset comprised deeply sampled blood TCRbeta repertoires from subjects exposed to, actively infected with, or recovered from COVID-19. The material from the prospective study consisted of cDNA or gDNA derived from T cells, B-cell-depleted T cells, or PBMCs. The research as a whole found: Clinical and demographic metadata were provided uncurated, with the amount varying by source and participant.

Participants in the prospective study were enrolled through a virtual design, were aged about 18 to 90 years, and lived in some 24 United States geographic areas. In the prospective study, participants were assigned to cohorts based on the clinical history participants reported in a screening survey and a study questionnaire. Exposed participants had been in contact with someone with a PCR-confirmed or clinician-diagnosed COVID-19 case within 2 weeks of study entry. Mobile phlebotomists in the prospective study collected whole blood, serum and a nasopharyngeal or oropharyngeal swab from every participant. Prospective study participants could optionally give additional blood draws and questionnaires over an approximately two-month period. Prospective study blood samples were shipped either frozen or at room temperature before DNA extraction. The immunoSEQ Assay, a bias-controlled multiplex PCR, was used to amplify TCRbeta CDR3 regions from genomic DNA. For the original study's pipeline: The number of nucleated cells in each sample was estimated from the amplification of reference gene primers within the assay. Sequence reads were collapsed and filtered to measure the absolute abundance of every unique TCRbeta CDR3 rearrangement. Productive Simpson clonality was computed per sample as the square root of Simpson's diversity index over productive rearrangements. Entries here come from immuneACCESS through TCRdb and include only in-frame sequences with V and J called. Some clones fail to appear in such tables; in the studies checked, an unresolved V gene covers under half of the shortfall, and the cause of the remainder is unknown. D and trimming come from the DNA, and the V and J calls and clone size come from that table. The sample table lists about 250,000 clones, approximately 83% of them with a count of one. The top ten clonotypes cover around 3.3% of the sample.

The germline V gene encodes CDR1 SGHAT and CDR2 FQNNGV. From the cysteine up to the phenylalanine, the CDR3 has a length of 16 residues. Only CDR3 DNA remains: 48 bases, in frame from the first base. Trimming costs V 4 bases and J 1 base, and their ends lie 17 bases apart. Sequences were obtained from PBMCs or T cells enriched from blood (not recorded which). The TCR comes from a woman between 40 and 50 years old who had been exposed to COVID-19. In this chain, TRBV11-2 is recombined with TRBJ2-7; the D segment could be TRBD1, given 6 matching bases. The CDR3 protein: CASSSVVGAISYEQYF. The base sequence is TGTGCCAGCAGCTCGGTGGTGGGGGCCATATCCTACGAGCAGTACTTC.